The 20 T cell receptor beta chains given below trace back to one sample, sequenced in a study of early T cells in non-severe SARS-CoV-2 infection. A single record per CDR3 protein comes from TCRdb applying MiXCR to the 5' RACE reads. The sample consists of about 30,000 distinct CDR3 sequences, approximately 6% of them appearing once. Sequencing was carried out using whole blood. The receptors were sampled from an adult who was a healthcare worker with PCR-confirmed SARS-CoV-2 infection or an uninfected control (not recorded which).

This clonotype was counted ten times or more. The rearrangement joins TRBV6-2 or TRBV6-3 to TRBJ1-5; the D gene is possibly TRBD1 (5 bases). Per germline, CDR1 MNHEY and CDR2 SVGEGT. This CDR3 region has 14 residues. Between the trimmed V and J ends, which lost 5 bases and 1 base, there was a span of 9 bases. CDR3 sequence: CASSHQGSNQPQHF. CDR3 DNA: TGTGCCAGCAGTCATCAGGGAAGCAATCAGCCCCAGCATTTT.

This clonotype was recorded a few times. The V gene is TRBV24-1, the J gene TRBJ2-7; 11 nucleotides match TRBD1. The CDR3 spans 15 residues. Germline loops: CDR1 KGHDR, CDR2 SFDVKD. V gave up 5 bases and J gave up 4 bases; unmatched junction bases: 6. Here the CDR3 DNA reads TGTGCCACCAGTGTCGGACAGGGGGCTAGATACGAGCAGTACTTC. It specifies CATSVGQGARYEQYF.

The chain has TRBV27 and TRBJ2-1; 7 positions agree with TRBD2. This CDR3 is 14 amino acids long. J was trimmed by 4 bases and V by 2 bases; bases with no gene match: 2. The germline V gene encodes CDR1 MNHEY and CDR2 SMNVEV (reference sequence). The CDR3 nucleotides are TGTGCCAGCAGTTTACCCGGGGGGTACAATGAGCAGTTCTTC. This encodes CASSLPGGYNEQFF.

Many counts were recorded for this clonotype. The CDR3 region has the DNA TGTGCCACCAGTGATCCGGGACTAGCGATTGGAGATACGCAGTATTTT. Translating it yields CATSDPGLAIGDTQYF. V usage is TRBV24-1 and J usage is TRBJ2-3; 10 bases agree with TRBD2. CDR1 is KGHDR, CDR2 SFDVKD, per germline. Trimming removed 3 bases from V and 5 bases from J; junction bases left unmatched: 7. The CDR3 is 16 residues long.

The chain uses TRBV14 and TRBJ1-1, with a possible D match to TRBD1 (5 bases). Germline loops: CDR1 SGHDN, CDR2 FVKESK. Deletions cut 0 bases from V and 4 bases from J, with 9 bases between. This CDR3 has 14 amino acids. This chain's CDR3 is CASSQEWQGTEAFF. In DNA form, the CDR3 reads TGTGCCAGCAGCCAAGAATGGCAGGGCACTGAAGCTTTCTTT.

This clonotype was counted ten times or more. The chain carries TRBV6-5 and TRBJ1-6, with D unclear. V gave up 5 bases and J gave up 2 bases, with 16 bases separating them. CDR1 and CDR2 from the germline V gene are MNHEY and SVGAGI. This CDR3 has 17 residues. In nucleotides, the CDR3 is TGTGCCAGCAGTGTCAGAAAATACCCGGCCTATAATTCACCCCTCCACTTT. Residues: CASSVRKYPAYNSPLHF.

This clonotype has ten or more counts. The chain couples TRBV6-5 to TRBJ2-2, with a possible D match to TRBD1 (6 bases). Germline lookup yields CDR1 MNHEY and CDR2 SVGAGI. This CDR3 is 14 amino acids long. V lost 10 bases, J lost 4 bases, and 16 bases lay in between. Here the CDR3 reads CATTGQRSTGELFF. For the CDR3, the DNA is TGTGCCACCACCGGACAGCGGAGCACCGGGGAGCTGTTTTTT.

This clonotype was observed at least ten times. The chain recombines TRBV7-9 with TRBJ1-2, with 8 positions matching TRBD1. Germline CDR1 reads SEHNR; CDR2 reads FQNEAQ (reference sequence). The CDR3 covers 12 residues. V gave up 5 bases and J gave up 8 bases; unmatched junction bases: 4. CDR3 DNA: TGTGCCAGCAGCGACAGGGGCGGAGGCTACACCTTC. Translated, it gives CASSDRGGGYTF. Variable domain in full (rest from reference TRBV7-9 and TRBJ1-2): DTGVSQNPRHKITKRGQNVTFRCDPISEHNRLYWYRQTLGQGPEFLTYFQNEAQLEKSRLLSDRFSAERPKGSFSTLEIQRTEQGDSAMYLCASSDRGGGYTFGSGTRLTVV.

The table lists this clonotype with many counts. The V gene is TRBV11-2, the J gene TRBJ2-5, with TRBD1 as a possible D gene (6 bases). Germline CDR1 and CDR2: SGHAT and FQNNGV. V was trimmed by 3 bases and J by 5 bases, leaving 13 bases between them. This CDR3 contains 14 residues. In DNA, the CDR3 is TGTGCCAGCAGCTTGTATTGGGGGCGTGAGACCCAGTACTTC. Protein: CASSLYWGRETQYF.

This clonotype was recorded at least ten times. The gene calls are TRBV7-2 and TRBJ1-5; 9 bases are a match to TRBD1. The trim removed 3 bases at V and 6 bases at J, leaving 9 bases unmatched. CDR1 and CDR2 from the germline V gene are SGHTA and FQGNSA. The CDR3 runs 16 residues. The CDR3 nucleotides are TGTGCCAGCAGCTTTCGCCGGACAGGGGTCCTTCAGCCCCAGCATTTT. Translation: CASSFRRTGVLQPQHF.

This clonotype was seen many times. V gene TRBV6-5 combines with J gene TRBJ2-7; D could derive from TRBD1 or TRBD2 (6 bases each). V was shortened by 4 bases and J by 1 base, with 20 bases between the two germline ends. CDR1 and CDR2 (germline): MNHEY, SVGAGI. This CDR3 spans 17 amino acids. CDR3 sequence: CASSSQQGSGDSYEQYF. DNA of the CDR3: TGTGCCAGCAGTTCTCAACAGGGCTCGGGGGATTCCTACGAGCAGTACTTC.

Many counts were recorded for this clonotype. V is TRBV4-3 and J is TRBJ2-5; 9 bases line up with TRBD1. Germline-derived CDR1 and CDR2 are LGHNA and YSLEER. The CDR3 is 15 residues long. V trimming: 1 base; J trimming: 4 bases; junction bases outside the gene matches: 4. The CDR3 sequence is CASSQVTGGIETQYF. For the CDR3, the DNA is TGCGCCAGCAGCCAAGTTACAGGGGGCATAGAGACCCAGTACTTC.

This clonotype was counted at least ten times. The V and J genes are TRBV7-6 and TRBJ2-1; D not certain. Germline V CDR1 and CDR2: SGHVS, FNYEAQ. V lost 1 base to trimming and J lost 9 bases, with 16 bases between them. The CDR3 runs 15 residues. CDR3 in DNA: TGTGCCAGCAGCTTAGTGAGAGGATCCGCTTTTGAGCAGTTCTTC. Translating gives CASSLVRGSAFEQFF.

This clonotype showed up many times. The CDR3 sequence: CASSFYTSGVYEQYF. DNA of the CDR3: TGTGCCAGCAGTTTCTATACTTCGGGTGTTTACGAGCAGTACTTC. The V gene is TRBV12-3 or TRBV12-4, the J gene TRBJ2-7; D remains unclear. This CDR3 has 15 residues. With 3 bases removed from V and 4 bases from J, the gap between germline ends came to 16 bases.

For the CDR3, the DNA is TGCAGTGCCCCGGGCCCCCTAGCGGGGGAACGATCCTACGAGCAGTACTTC. Protein sequence: CSAPGPLAGERSYEQYF. The rearrangement uses TRBV20-1 and TRBJ2-7, with 10 bases fitting TRBD2. Losses at the gene ends were 6 bases for V and 1 base for J; bases not matched to a gene: 15. This CDR3 is built from 17 residues. Germline loops: CDR1 DFQATT, CDR2 SNEGSKA (reference sequence).

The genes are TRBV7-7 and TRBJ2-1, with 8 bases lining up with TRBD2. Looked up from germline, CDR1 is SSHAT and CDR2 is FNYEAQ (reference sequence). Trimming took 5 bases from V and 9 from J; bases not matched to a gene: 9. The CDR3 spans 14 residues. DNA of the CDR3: TGTGCCAGCAGCACGGGGGGGAGTGTTGGTGAGCAGTTCTTC. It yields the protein CASSTGGSVGEQFF.

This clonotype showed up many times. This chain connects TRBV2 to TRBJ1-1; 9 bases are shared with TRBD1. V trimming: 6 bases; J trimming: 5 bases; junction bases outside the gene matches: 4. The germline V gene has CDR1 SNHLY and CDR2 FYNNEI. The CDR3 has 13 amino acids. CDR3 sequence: CASSLTGGTEAFF. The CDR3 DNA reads TGTGCCAGCAGCCTGACAGGGGGAACTGAAGCTTTCTTT.

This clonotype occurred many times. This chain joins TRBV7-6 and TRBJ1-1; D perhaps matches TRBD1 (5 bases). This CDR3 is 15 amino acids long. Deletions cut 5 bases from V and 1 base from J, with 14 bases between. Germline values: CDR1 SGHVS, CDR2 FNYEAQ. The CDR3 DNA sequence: TGTGCCAGCAGCCTTGGGGGACTTTCGAACACTGAAGCTTTCTTT. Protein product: CASSLGGLSNTEAFF.

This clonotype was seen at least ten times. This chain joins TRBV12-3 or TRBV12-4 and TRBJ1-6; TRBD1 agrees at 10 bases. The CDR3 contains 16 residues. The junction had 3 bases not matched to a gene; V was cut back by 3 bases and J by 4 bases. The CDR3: CASSLDRGVYNSPLHF. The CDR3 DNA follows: TGTGCCAGCAGTTTGGACAGGGGGGTTTATAATTCACCCCTCCACTTT.

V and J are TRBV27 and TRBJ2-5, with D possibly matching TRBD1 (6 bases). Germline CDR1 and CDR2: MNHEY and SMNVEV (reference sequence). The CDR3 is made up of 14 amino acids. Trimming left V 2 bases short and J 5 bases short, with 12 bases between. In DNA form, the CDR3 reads TGTGCCAGCAGTTTAGGGGGCGGTGGGGAGACCCAGTACTTC. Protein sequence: CASSLGGGGETQYF.